This T cell receptor beta chain derives from a study of T cell responses to AZD1222 COVID-19 vaccine. Germline CDR1 and CDR2: SGHNT and YENEEA. V was clipped by 4 bases and J by 6 bases, with 16 bases between them. The CDR3 totals 14 residues. The study's findings and limits: Repertoire samples came only from after the peak T cell response. Possibly, clonal diversity was underestimated; donors were largely white British and included more females.

Sequenced by immunoSEQ multiplex PCR; TCRdb stores in-frame clones only, minus some. The repertoire consists of over 40,000 clones, with less than 85% occurring once and the leading ten covering over 25%. Details on this clone: The antigen is undetermined.

The clonotype comes from an adult in good health. The gene calls are TRBV11-3 and TRBJ2-7; no clear D. Here the sequenced sample was peripheral blood, taken on day 0 of AZD1222 vaccination. The CDR3 coding sequence is TGTGCCAGCAGCTCGCTCGCCCCTGATAGCGAGCAGTACTTC. Its protein is CASSSLAPDSEQYF.